Shown below are 14 T cell receptor beta chains from a single sample sequenced in a study of graft-versus-host responses after intestinal transplantation. Clones were sequenced by immunoSEQ multiplex PCR, and TCRdb holds only the in-frame ones, with some missing. The table lists some 110,000 clones, more than 75% of them singletons. Their antigens are not known. Sequencing used unstimulated CD4+ T cells sorted from spleen or lymph node cells, obtained before intestinal transplant. Receptors were obtained from a human donor who received an intestinal transplant.

V usage is TRBV5-6 and J usage is TRBJ2-3; D is undetermined. The ends were cut back, 3 bases at V and 3 bases at J, with 8 bases in the middle. CDR3 length: 13 residues. CDR1 and CDR2 from the germline V gene are SGHDT and YYEEEE. The CDR3 loop reads CASSSTPTDTQYF. CDR3 bases: TGTGCCAGCAGCTCGACCCCGACAGATACGCAGTATTTT. Based on the CDR3 plus reference TRBV5-6 and TRBJ2-3, the full variable domain is DAGVTQSPTHLIKTRGQQVTLRCSPKSGHDTVSWYQQALGQGPQFIFQYYEEEERQRGNFPDRFSGHQFPNYSSELNVNALLLGDSALYLCASSSTPTDTQYFGPGTRLTVL.

By frequency in the sample, this clone is medium-sized. This CDR3 is also generated by other DNA sequences in the sample. The gene calls are TRBV5-1 and TRBJ1-1, with unresolved D. The CDR3 length is 14 residues. Germline assignment: CDR1 SGHRS and CDR2 YFSETQ. V lost 0 bases and J 1 base, leaving 7 bases between the germline ends. CDR3 sequence reads: CASSLGAGNTEAFF. CDR3 nucleotides: TGCGCCAGCAGCTTGGGGGCAGGGAACACTGAAGCTTTCTTT.

This clone was detected a few times. V gene TRBV11-2 combines with J gene TRBJ1-4; D gene uncertain. V lost 5 bases to trimming and J lost 8 bases, with 12 bases between them. From germline, CDR1 is SGHAT and CDR2 FQNNGV. The CDR3 length is 13 residues. The DNA of the CDR3 is TGTGCCAGCAGCCGTCTAGGAGGGGAAAAACTGTTTTTT. It yields the protein CASSRLGGEKLFF.

This chain uses TRBV5-4 with TRBJ2-5; 11 bases align to TRBD2. The J segment lost 3 bases and the V segment lost 4 bases, leaving 11 bases of the junction unmatched. This CDR3 is built from 17 residues. Germline values: CDR1 SGHNT, CDR2 YYREEE (reference sequence). CDR3 amino acids: CASSARLAGRLKETQYF. The CDR3 nucleotides read TGTGCCAGCAGCGCCCGACTAGCGGGGCGCCTAAAAGAGACCCAGTACTTC.

This CDR3 is CAINTGGGMTEAFF. The CDR3 DNA sequence: TGTGCCATCAATACAGGGGGGGGCATGACTGAAGCTTTCTTT. The rearrangement uses TRBV10-3 and TRBJ1-1; 8 bases are shared with TRBD1. The CDR3 contains 14 residues. Germline V lookup: CDR1 ENHRY, CDR2 SYGVKD. Trimming removed 7 bases from V and 5 bases from J; junction bases left unmatched: 9.

The V call is TRBV18, the J call TRBJ1-1; maybe TRBD1 (5 bases). Looked up from germline, CDR1 is KGHSH and CDR2 is LQKENI. This CDR3 region has 13 residues. Trimming stripped 2 bases from V and 5 bases from J, with 9 bases between. In nucleotides, the CDR3 is TGTGCCAGCTCACCAGGGGCTCGAACTGAAGCTTTCTTT. It encodes CASSPGARTEAFF.

This clone appeared a few times. This rearrangement joins TRBV6-1 to TRBJ1-1; D perhaps matches TRBD1 (5 bases). CDR3 length: 13 residues. Germline assignment: CDR1 MNHNS and CDR2 SASEGT. Trimming left V 11 bases short and J 6 bases short, with 19 bases between. As DNA, the CDR3 is TGTGCCTCCGGCAGGGTCCCTGGGCCTGAAGCTTTCTTT. It is translated as CASGRVPGPEAFF.

The rearrangement joins TRBV4-1 to TRBJ1-3; 8 nucleotides match TRBD1. There are 16 residues in the CDR3. V shed 4 bases, J shed 6 bases, and the junction held 11 bases outside the gene matches. Germline V lookup: CDR1 MGHRA, CDR2 YSYEKL. The chain's CDR3 is CASSPAGQAGINTIYF. CDR3 coding DNA: TGCGCCAGCAGCCCTGCGGGACAGGCCGGGATAAACACCATATATTTT.

V and J are TRBV7-9 and TRBJ2-1, with D possibly matching TRBD1 (8 bases). The V end lost 5 bases, the J end lost 6 bases, and 14 bases lay between the germline ends. CDR3 length: 14 residues. Per the germline V gene, CDR1 is SEHNR and CDR2 is FQNEAQ (reference sequence). CDR3 bases: TGTGCCAGCAGCACAGGGGGAGGGGCCAATGAGCAGTTCTTC. It encodes CASSTGGGANEQFF. Supplemented by reference TRBV7-9 and TRBJ2-1, the full variable domain reads DTGVSQNPRHKITKRGQNVTFRCDPISEHNRLYWYRQTLGQGPEFLTYFQNEAQLEKSRLLSDRFSAERPKGSFSTLEIQRTEQGDSAMYLCASSTGGGANEQFFGPGTRLTVL.

This clone was picked up a small number of times. The same CDR3 can be traced to other DNA sequences in this sample. The chain combines TRBV30 with TRBJ2-5; 7 bases align to TRBD1. J lost 0 bases, V lost 0 bases, and 1 base had no gene match. In germline, CDR1 is GTSNPN, CDR2 SVGIG (reference sequence). This CDR3 spans 14 amino acids. CDR3 DNA: TGTGCCTGGAGTGTAGGACAGGACCAAGAGACCCAGTACTTC. Translated, it gives CAWSVGQDQETQYF.

The chain carries TRBV5-3 and TRBJ2-3; TRBD1 aligns across 7 bases. TRBV5-3 is an ORF; its function is uncertain. This CDR3 spans 15 amino acids. V shed 2 bases, J shed 2 bases, and the junction held 5 bases outside the gene matches. CDR3 nucleotides: TGTGCCAGAAGCTTAGAGACAGGGACCACAGATACGCAGTATTTT. Its protein product is CARSLETGTTDTQYF.

The V gene is TRBV6-1, the J gene TRBJ2-3, with 10 bases matching TRBD2. The J segment lost 1 base and the V segment lost 2 bases, leaving 3 bases of the junction unmatched. Germline CDR1 MNHNS, CDR2 SASEGT. The CDR3 runs to 16 residues. The CDR3 loop is CASSELAGVGTDTQYF. The CDR3 region has the DNA TGTGCCAGCAGTGAACTAGCGGGAGTTGGCACAGATACGCAGTATTTT.

This sequence joins TRBV2 and TRBJ1-5, with TRBD1 as a possible D gene (5 bases). Germline loops: CDR1 SNHLY, CDR2 FYNNEI. The CDR3 covers 15 residues. Trimming pared 1 base from V and 4 bases from J, leaving 11 bases between. The CDR3 nucleotides are TGTGCCAGCAGTGAAGTAGGGACGGCGAATCAGCCCCAGCATTTT. Translation: CASSEVGTANQPQHF.

The chain recombines TRBV19 with TRBJ2-1; TRBD2 might be the D (6 bases). V was cut by 4 bases and J by 0 bases, with 13 bases left in between. The CDR3 has 16 amino acids. Germline V CDR1 and CDR2: LNHDA, SQIVND (reference sequence). CDR3 sequence reads: CASSRRFGGSYNEQFF. The DNA of the CDR3 is TGTGCCAGTAGTAGGAGGTTCGGGGGCTCCTACAATGAGCAGTTCTTC.